The clone carrying this T cell receptor beta chain has a single count. Trimming removed 3 bases from V and 5 bases from J, with 16 bases in between. The CDR3 extends over 15 amino acids. CDR1 MNHNS and CDR2 SASEGT come from the germline V gene. The data originate from a study of blood T cell repertoires in COVID-19. For the study at large: Samples representing acute and convalescent COVID-19 were sourced from the United States, Italy and Spain. Nucleic acid was either cDNA or gDNA, and it came from T cells, B-cell-depleted T cells, or PBMCs.

Original data processing: Using reference gene primer amplification, nucleated cell counts were estimated. Libraries were prepared by immunoSEQ multiplex PCR; TCRdb keeps only in-frame clonotypes and omits some of them. V, J and clone size derive from that table, while D and trimming were established from the DNA sequence. The sample shows around 250,000 clones, approximately 86% of them seen only once. Sequencing was performed on peripheral blood. The chain is built from TRBV6-1 and TRBJ1-2; the D gene is possibly TRBD1 (5 bases). This receptor was obtained from a woman aged 70-85 years with active or convalescent COVID-19. The CDR3 protein is CASSDLGGKGYGYTF. The CDR3 DNA follows: TGTGCCAGCAGTGATCTCGGGGGGAAAGGGTATGGCTACACCTTC.